A selection of T cell receptor beta chains follows, all from one sample in a study of identical twins. TCRdb fed the 5' RACE reads into MiXCR, producing one record per CDR3 protein. This sample has hundreds of thousands of distinct CDR3 sequences; approximately 8.3% occur once, and the top ten carry about 2%. These data also formed part of another study, on yellow fever vaccine responses in identical twins.

The sequenced material came from memory (CD45RO+) T cells sorted from blood. The source is a woman aged 18-29 years in good health. The CDR3 runs from the conserved cysteine through the conserved F or W. The D gene is left open where the match is weak. Not every row has a clone size; where given, it reads once, few, many or a size class.

J: TRBJ2-7
D: .
V: TRBV12-5
size: many
CDR3: CASGLGSGPNNEQYF
DNA: TGTGCTAGTGGTTTGGGCTCGGGACCGAACAACGAGCAGTACTTC

J: TRBJ2-1
D: .
V: TRBV5-1
size: many
CDR3: CASSPTDRSYNEQFF
DNA: TGCGCCAGCAGCCCGACGGACAGATCCTACAATGAGCAGTTCTTC

J: TRBJ2-2
D: TRBD2
V: TRBV4-2
size: few
CDR3: CASSPRSKSGTSGHLLGSGELFF
DNA: TGTGCCAGCAGCCCCCGATCAAAATCCGGGACTAGCGGACACCTACTAGGGTCCGGGGAGCTGTTTTTT

J: TRBJ1-1
D: TRBD1
V: TRBV20-1
size: many
CDR3: CSAPRQGVAEAFF
DNA: TGCAGTGCCCCCAGACAGGGAGTAGCTGAAGCTTTCTTT

J: TRBJ1-2
D: .
V: TRBV28
size: many
CDR3: CASSLWVAEVNYGYTF
DNA: TGTGCCAGCAGTTTATGGGTTGCGGAGGTGAACTATGGCTACACCTTC

J: TRBJ2-1
D: .
V: TRBV20-1
size: many
CDR3: CSARDSQRVNEQFF
DNA: TGCAGTGCTAGAGATTCCCAGAGGGTCAATGAGCAGTTCTTC

J: TRBJ2-7
D: .
V: TRBV7-8
size: many
CDR3: CASRYNYEQYF
DNA: TGTGCCAGCAGATATAACTACGAGCAGTACTTC

J: TRBJ2-1
D: .
V: TRBV15
size: many
CDR3: CATSFEGSSYNEQFF
DNA: TGTGCCACCAGTTTCGAAGGGAGCTCCTACAATGAGCAGTTCTTC

J: TRBJ2-3
D: TRBD2
V: TRBV6-2/TRBV6-3
size: .
CDR3: CASRPGTTHTDTQYF
DNA: TGTGCCAGCAGGCCCGGGACTACACACACAGATACGCAGTATTTT

J: TRBJ2-5
D: .
V: TRBV7-2
size: few
CDR3: CASSRDQKRETQYF
DNA: TGTGCCAGCAGCCGCGACCAAAAGCGGGAGACCCAGTACTTC

J: TRBJ2-1
D: TRBD1
V: TRBV18
size: .
CDR3: CASSRDRGLDNEQFF
DNA: TGTGCCAGCTCACGGGACAGGGGGCTCGACAATGAGCAGTTCTTC

J: TRBJ1-6
D: .
V: TRBV5-5
size: few
CDR3: CASSLGWLNSPLHF
DNA: TGTGCCAGCAGCTTGGGGTGGCTGAATTCACCCCTCCACTTT

J: TRBJ1-4
D: .
V: TRBV25-1
size: many
CDR3: CASRTPGATNEKLFF
DNA: TGTGCCAGCAGGACTCCCGGTGCAACTAATGAAAAACTGTTTTTT